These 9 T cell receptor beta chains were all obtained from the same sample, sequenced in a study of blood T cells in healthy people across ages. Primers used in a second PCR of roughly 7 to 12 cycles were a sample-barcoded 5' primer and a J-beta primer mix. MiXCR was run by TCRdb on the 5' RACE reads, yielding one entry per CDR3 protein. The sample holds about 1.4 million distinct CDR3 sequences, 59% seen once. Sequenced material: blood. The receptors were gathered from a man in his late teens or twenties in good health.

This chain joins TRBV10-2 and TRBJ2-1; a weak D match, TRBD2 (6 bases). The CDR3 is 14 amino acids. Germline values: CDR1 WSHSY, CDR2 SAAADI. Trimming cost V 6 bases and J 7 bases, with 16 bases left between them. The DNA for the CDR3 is TGCGCCAGCAGGAGGGACTCCCTCCTTAATGAGCAGTTCTTC. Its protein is CASRRDSLLNEQFF.

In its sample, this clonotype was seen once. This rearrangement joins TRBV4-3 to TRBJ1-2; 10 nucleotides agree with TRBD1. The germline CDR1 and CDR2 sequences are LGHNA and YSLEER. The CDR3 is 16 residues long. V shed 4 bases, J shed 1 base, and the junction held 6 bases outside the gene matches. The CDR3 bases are TGCGCCAGCAGCCGCAGCCGGGACAGGGGTAACTATGGCTACACCTTC. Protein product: CASSRSRDRGNYGYTF.

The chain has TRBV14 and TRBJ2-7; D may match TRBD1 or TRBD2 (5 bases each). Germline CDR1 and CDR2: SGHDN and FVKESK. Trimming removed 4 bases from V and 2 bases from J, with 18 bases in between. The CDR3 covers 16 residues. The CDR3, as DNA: TGTGCCAGCAGCCCGAGACCGGTGCAGGGAGCCTACGAGCAGTACTTC. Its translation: CASSPRPVQGAYEQYF.

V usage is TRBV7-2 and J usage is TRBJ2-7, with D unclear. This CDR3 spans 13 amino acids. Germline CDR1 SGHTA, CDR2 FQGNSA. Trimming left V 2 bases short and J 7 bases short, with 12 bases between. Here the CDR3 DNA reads TGTGCCAGCAGCTTAATGGCCGGTGCTGAGCAGTACTTC. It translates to CASSLMAGAEQYF. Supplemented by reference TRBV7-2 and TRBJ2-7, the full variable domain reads GAGVSQSPSNKVTEKGKDVELRCDPISGHTALYWYRQSLGQGLEFLIYFQGNSAPDKSGLPSDRFSAERTGGSVSTLTIQRTQQEDSAVYLCASSLMAGAEQYFGPGTRLTVT.

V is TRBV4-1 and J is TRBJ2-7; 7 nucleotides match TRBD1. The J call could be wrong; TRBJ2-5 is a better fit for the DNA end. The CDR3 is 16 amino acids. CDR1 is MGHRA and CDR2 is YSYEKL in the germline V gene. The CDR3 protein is CASSQDRGGYVETQYF. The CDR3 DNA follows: TGCGCCAGCAGCCAAGATAGAGGGGGCTATGTGGAGACCCAGTACTTC.

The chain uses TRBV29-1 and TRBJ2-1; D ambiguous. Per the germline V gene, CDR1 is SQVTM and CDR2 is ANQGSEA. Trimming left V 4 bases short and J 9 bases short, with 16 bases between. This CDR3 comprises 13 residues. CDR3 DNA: TGCAGCGTTGCCGGAGTATTATTTGTTGAGCAGTTCTTC. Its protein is CSVAGVLFVEQFF.

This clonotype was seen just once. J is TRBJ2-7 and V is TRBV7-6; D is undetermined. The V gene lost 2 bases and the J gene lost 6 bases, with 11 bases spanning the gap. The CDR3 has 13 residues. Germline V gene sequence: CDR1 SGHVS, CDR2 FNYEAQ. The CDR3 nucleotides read TGTGCCAGCAGCTTATGGACCTATTCCGAGCAGTACTTC. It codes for CASSLWTYSEQYF.

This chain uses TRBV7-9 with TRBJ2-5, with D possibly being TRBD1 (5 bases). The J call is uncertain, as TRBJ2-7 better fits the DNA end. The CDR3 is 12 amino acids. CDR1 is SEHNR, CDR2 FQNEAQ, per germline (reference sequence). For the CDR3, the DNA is TGTGCCAGCAGCCTACAGGTGGACGAGCAGTACTTC. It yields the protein CASSLQVDEQYF.

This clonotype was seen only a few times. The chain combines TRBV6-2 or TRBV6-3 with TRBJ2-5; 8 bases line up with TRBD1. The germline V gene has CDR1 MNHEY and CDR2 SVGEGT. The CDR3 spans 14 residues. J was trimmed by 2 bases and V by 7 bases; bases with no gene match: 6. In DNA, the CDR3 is TGTGCCAGCAACGACAGGGGACATCAAGAGACCCAGTACTTC. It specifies CASNDRGHQETQYF.